This T cell receptor beta chain was recorded in a study of cytomegalovirus exposure and HLA in healthy donors. Concerning this clone itself: What it recognizes is unknown.

The CDR3 consists of 13 residues. The V gene's germline CDR1 is GTSNPN and CDR2 SVGIG (reference sequence). The V segment lost 6 bases and the J segment 2 bases; nucleotides outside the gene matches: 5. Study outcomes and limitations: Immune exposure information available was restricted to CMV serostatus. Later examination showed HLA-associated TCR beta chains had greater clonal expansion than equally common others. Relative to the approximately 700-donor mean, N-insertions were reportedly fewer in an Asian-associated ancestry cluster in a later analysis. Data from an earlier analysis indicated that most TCR beta V segments were productive either about 87% or about 30% of the time.

In the PCR, 60 Vbeta and 13 Jbeta primers were used. Sequencing used immunoSEQ multiplex PCR; TCRdb keeps in-frame clones, though not all of them. The sample gives more than 85,000 clones, roughly three quarters of which show up once; 3% to 3.5% is in the top ten. The V call is TRBV30, the J call TRBJ2-7; 9 nucleotides match TRBD2. The sequence was collected from a man younger than 40 in good health and CMV-seronegative. Input material: PBMCs. For the CDR3, the DNA is TGTGCCTGTGGGCTAGCGGGGCCCTACGAGCAGTACTTC. Translated: CACGLAGPYEQYF.